The entry below describes one T cell receptor (beta chain). For TCR beta, libraries came from iRepertoire HTBI primers and Arm-PCR of CDR3 regions. Via MiXCR, TCRdb re-called the multiplex PCR reads, giving one row per CDR3 protein. The table records 530,000 or so distinct CDR3 sequences, about 16% of them present only once. The sample comes from a study of regulatory T cells in long-lasting Graves disease. V lost 1 base, J lost 2 bases, and 9 bases lay in between. The CDR3 is 14 residues long. Germline CDR1 MGHRA, CDR2 YSYEKL. Regarding time point: newly diagnosed GD, antithyroid drugs for less than 3 months. PBMCs were the source of the RNA used for TCR sequencing. These same data were also listed under a study on T cells in Graves' hyperthyroidism and ophthalmopathy. That work adds: From stable hyperthyroidism, ophthalmopathy was set apart by a 13 V-J model.

The V call is TRBV4-1, the J call TRBJ2-7, with no clear D. The sequence was obtained from a man between 18 and 29 years old with Graves disease. Sequences were derived from peripheral blood mononuclear cells (PBMCs), sampled at new diagnosis, from a patient treated with antithyroid drugs. CDR3 bases: TGCGCCAGCAGCCAAGTGGGATCCCCCTACGAGCAGTACTTC. This translates into CASSQVGSPYEQYF.